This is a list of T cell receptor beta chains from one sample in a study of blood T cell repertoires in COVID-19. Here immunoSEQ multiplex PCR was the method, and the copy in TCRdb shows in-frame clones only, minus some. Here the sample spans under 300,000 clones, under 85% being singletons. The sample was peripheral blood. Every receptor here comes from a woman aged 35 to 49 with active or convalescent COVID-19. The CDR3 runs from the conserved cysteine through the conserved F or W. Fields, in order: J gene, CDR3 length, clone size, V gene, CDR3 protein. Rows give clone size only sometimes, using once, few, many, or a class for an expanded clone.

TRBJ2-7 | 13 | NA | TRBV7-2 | CASSSSSSYEQYF
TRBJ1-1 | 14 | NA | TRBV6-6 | CASSYNGQNTEAFF
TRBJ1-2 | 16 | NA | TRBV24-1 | CATSDPQTGGNYGYTF
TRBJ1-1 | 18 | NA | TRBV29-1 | CSVGRQGRSLLLDTEAFF
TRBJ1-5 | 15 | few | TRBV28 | CASSLVQGSGQPQHF
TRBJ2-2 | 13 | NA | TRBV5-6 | CASSLVVAGELFF
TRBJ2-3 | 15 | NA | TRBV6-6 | CASTNGQGSTDTQYF
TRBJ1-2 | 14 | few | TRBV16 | CASSHDREVYGYTF
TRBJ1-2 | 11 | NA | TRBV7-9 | CASQATIGYTF
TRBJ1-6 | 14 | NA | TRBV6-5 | CASSLGEAGSPLHF
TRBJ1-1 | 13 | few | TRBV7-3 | CASSSGVNTEAFF
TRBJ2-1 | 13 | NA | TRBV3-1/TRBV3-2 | CASSQVSSGEQFF
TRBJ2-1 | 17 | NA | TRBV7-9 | CASSPTYLAGTYNEQFF
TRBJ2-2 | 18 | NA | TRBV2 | CARERGLAGGPRAGELFF
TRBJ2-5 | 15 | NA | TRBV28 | CASSSSGLAGETQYF
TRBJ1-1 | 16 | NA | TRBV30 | CAWRTSGTGMNTEAFF
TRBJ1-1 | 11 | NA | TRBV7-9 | CASGPDRPAFF
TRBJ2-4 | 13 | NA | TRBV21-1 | CASRMGRGNIQYF
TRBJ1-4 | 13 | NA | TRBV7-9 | CASSPGQGPVLFF
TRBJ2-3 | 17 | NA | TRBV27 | CASSSPTSGGATDTQYF
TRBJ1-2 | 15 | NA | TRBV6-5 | CASSLTGTGNYGYTF
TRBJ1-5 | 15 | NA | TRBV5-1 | CASSLGDRDNQPQHF
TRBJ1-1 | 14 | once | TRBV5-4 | CASSFDRGDTEAFF
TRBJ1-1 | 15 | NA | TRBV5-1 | CASSLDRVGITEAFF
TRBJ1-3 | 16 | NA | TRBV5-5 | CASSLGGGASGNTIYF
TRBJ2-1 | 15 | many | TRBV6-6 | CASSYEAGSYNEQFF
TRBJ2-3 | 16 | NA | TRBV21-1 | CASSKDERGGSDTQYF
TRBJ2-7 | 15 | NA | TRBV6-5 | CASRVLQGFLYEQYF
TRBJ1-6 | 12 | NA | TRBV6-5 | CASGTDNSPLHF
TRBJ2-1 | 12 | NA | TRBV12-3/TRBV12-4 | CASSFVRNEQFF
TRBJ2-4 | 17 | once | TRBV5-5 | CASSRRGGPVGGNIQYF
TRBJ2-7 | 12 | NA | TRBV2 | CASGRESYEQYF
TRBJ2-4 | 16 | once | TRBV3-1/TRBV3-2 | CASSQEQWAPKNIQYF